The 23 T cell receptor beta chains below were found in one sample sequenced in a study of Ad26.COV2.S vaccination and SARS-CoV-2 variants. Treatment of the sample: some 20 received Ad26.COV2.S at low or high dose, single or two shots; 5 received placebo; per-sample allocation not given. It was on day 63 after the first vaccine or placebo injection that samples were taken. TCRdb's table, derived via immunoSEQ multiplex PCR, lists solely in-frame clones and lacks some. The table lists 510,000 or so clones, around 90% of them singletons. Sample: peripheral blood, taken in a trial of Ad26.COV2.S vaccine versus placebo. The receptors stem from a person between 18 and 59 years old who received the Ad26.COV2.S COVID-19 vaccine or a placebo.

V usage is TRBV5-3 and J usage is TRBJ2-1; 11 bases map to TRBD2. TRBV5-3 is an open reading frame, and its role is uncertain. The CDR3 is made up of 16 amino acids. Trimming removed 5 bases from V and 4 bases from J; junction bases left unmatched: 8. The CDR3 bases are TGTGCCAGAAGACTTAGCGGGAGGGAGGCTTACAATGAGCAGTTCTTC. Translating gives CARRLSGREAYNEQFF.

Comment on this clone: The junction and the germline gene differ at one end; a read error may be behind it. The chain combines TRBV7-9 with TRBJ2-1, with 7 bases that match TRBD2. Germline V gives CDR1 SEHNR, CDR2 FQNEAQ (reference sequence). This CDR3 is 13 amino acids long. Written as DNA, the CDR3 is TGTGCCAGCAGCTTAGGGGTCAGCGGGATTCGTCTCTTC. Amino acid sequence: CASSLGVSGIRLF.

This chain uses TRBV28 with TRBJ2-1, with a weak D call TRBD2 (7 bases). CDR1 and CDR2 from the germline V gene are MDHEN and SYDVKM. V was cut by 3 bases and J by 8 bases, with 14 bases left in between. The CDR3 runs 14 residues. The CDR3 nucleotides read TGTGCCAGCAGTTTTTCCGGGGGGCGGGATGAGCAGTTCTTC. Translated, it gives CASSFSGGRDEQFF.

This clone appeared once. The J gene is TRBJ2-7, the V gene TRBV28; D gene ambiguous. V lost 7 bases and J 2 bases, leaving 15 bases between the germline ends. This CDR3 is 14 amino acids long. Germline values: CDR1 MDHEN, CDR2 SYDVKM. CDR3 loop: CASIGPNTPYEQYF. The CDR3 DNA follows: TGTGCCAGCATAGGCCCAAACACTCCCTACGAGCAGTACTTC.

J is TRBJ2-7 and V is TRBV6-5; 9 nucleotides line up with TRBD1. Germline trimming cut 5 bases from V and 6 bases from J; bases unmatched to any gene: 8. The CDR3 has 14 residues. Germline V gene lookup returns CDR1 MNHEY and CDR2 SVGAGI. CDR3 DNA sequence: TGTGCCAGCAGTACGGGACAGGGTCTAGGCGAGCAGTACTTC. The encoded protein is CASSTGQGLGEQYF.

The CDR3 reads CASSPRTSGATGELFF. The CDR3 nucleotides are TGTGCCAGCAGTCCTAGGACTAGCGGGGCCACCGGGGAGCTGTTTTTT. V is TRBV27 and J is TRBJ2-2, with 12 bases lining up with TRBD2. The CDR3 has 16 residues. Per the germline V gene, CDR1 is MNHEY and CDR2 is SMNVEV (reference sequence). V was clipped by 5 bases and J by 4 bases; unmatched bases: 5.

This clone was found once. The chain employs TRBV5-1 and TRBJ2-5, with a tentative D call TRBD1 (6 bases). The DNA end is a closer match to TRBJ2-7, so the J assignment may be wrong. The CDR3 contains 15 residues. CDR1 is SGHRS, CDR2 YFSETQ, per germline. The DNA for the CDR3 is TGCGCCAGCAGCTTGCGCAGGGGCGGTGGTTACGAGCAGTACTTC. This gives the protein CASSLRRGGGYEQYF.

The chain is built from TRBV11-2 and TRBJ2-1; a weak D match, TRBD1 (6 bases). V was trimmed by 3 bases and J by 6 bases, leaving 15 bases between them. The germline V gene encodes CDR1 SGHAT and CDR2 FQNNGV. The CDR3 is 15 residues long. CDR3 coding DNA: TGTGCCAGCAGCTTCAGCGGAGTCAGGGGCAATGAGCAGTTCTTC. This gives the protein CASSFSGVRGNEQFF.

The chain carries TRBV6-5 and TRBJ1-5; 10 bases line up with TRBD1. In germline, CDR1 is MNHEY, CDR2 SVGAGI. The V segment lost 6 bases and the J segment 6 bases; nucleotides outside the gene matches: 5. The CDR3 extends over 14 amino acids. The CDR3 loop is CASSSGTGVQPQHF. The DNA for the CDR3 is TGTGCCAGCAGCTCTGGGACAGGGGTTCAGCCCCAGCATTTT.

This clone has just one count. The CDR3 region is CASSLQAGVQETQYF. The CDR3 bases are TGCGCCAGCAGCTTACAAGCGGGGGTCCAAGAGACCCAGTACTTC. The V and J genes are TRBV5-1 and TRBJ2-5, with TRBD2 matching over 8 bases. Per the germline V gene, CDR1 is SGHRS and CDR2 is YFSETQ. V was pared by 2 bases and J by 1 base, with 4 bases of the junction left unmatched. This CDR3 spans 15 amino acids.

This chain connects TRBV7-2 to TRBJ2-3; D possibly uses TRBD1 or TRBD2 (5 bases each). Germline assignment: CDR1 SGHTA and CDR2 FQGNSA. The CDR3 sequence is 14 residues long. Trimming left V 5 bases short and J 4 bases short, with 13 bases between. The CDR3 sequence is CASSRDPRADTQYF. DNA for the CDR3: TGTGCCAGCAGCAGGGACCCCCGAGCAGATACGCAGTATTTT.

The table lists this clone with a count of one. This chain links TRBV27 with TRBJ2-7; TRBD1 agrees at 9 bases. From germline, CDR1 is MNHEY and CDR2 SMNVEV (reference sequence). The length of the CDR3 is 13 residues. J lost 7 bases, V lost 10 bases, and 11 bases had no gene match. This CDR3 is CATSGTGLYEQYF. CDR3 nucleotides: TGTGCCACCTCCGGGACAGGGTTGTATGAGCAGTACTTC.

This chain connects TRBV30 to TRBJ2-7, with 15 bases matching TRBD2. Trimming took 1 base from V and 6 from J; bases not matched to a gene: 4. CDR1 is GTSNPN, CDR2 SVGIG, per germline (reference sequence). The CDR3 covers 15 residues. CDR3 DNA: TGTGCCTGGAGTGGGGGACTAGCGGGAGGCAGCGAGCAGTACTTC. Amino acids: CAWSGGLAGGSEQYF.

This clone was found a few times. The chain combines TRBV11-2 with TRBJ2-1; 9 bases fit TRBD1. This CDR3 spans 15 amino acids. Per the germline V gene, CDR1 is SGHAT and CDR2 is FQNNGV. The J segment lost 6 bases and the V segment lost 1 base, leaving 4 bases of the junction unmatched. DNA for the CDR3: TGTGCCAGCAGCTTAGGCGGGACAGGGTTCAATGAGCAGTTCTTC. Translating it yields CASSLGGTGFNEQFF.

V and J are TRBV7-8 and TRBJ1-6; D is ambiguous. The CDR3 runs 13 residues. The germline V and J ends were trimmed by 8 bases and 5 bases, with 10 bases remaining between them. Germline V gene lookup returns CDR1 SGHVS and CDR2 FQNEAQ. CDR3 protein: CASGIADNSPLHF. In nucleotides, the CDR3 is TGTGCCAGCGGGATCGCCGATAATTCACCCCTCCACTTT.

This clone was seen a single time. This chain uses TRBV5-4 with TRBJ2-7; no reliable D call. Germline loops: CDR1 SGHNT, CDR2 YYREEE (reference sequence). The length of the CDR3 is 15 residues. Trimming stripped 4 bases from V and 3 bases from J, with 17 bases between. The CDR3 here is CASSPDPISLYEQYF. The CDR3 bases are TGTGCCAGCAGCCCAGACCCCATCTCCCTCTACGAGCAGTACTTC.

DNA for the CDR3: TGTGCCAGCAGCCAAGTCGAGGGGGGTAAACTGTTTTTT. Translating it yields CASSQVEGGKLFF. The rearrangement joins TRBV4-2 to TRBJ1-4, with TRBD1 as a possible D gene (6 bases). CDR1 and CDR2 from the germline V gene are LGHNA and YNFKEQ. The CDR3 runs to 13 residues. Trimming took 1 base from V and 11 from J, leaving 11 bases between them.

The CDR3 DNA reads as TGCGCCAGCAGTGGTGGTCCTAGCGGGGATAGCTCCTACAATGAGCAGTTCTTC. Its protein product is CASSGGPSGDSSYNEQFF. The chain recombines TRBV10-1 with TRBJ2-1, with 9 bases identical to TRBD2. With V trimmed by 4 bases and J by 0 bases, 10 bases remained unmatched. In germline, CDR1 is WNHNN, CDR2 SYGVQD (reference sequence). The CDR3 is made up of 18 amino acids.

About this clone: One junction end does not reproduce the germline sequence, and a read error may be involved. The chain combines TRBV7-7 with TRBJ2-5; 11 positions agree with TRBD2. The CDR3 is 16 residues long. Germline CDR1 and CDR2: SSHAT and FNYEAQ (reference sequence). The CDR3 nucleotides read TGTGCTAGCAGCCCCCGGGATAGCGGGAGGGAAGAGACCCAGTACTTC. Amino acids: CASSPRDSGREETQYF.

The chain carries TRBV5-4 and TRBJ1-2; D call uncertain. The length of the CDR3 is 15 residues. Trimming removed 2 bases from V and 6 bases from J, with 17 bases in between. CDR1 SGHNT and CDR2 YYREEE come from the germline V gene (reference sequence). Here the CDR3 DNA reads TGTGCCAGCAGCTTACCCTCCCAATACCGTAATGGCTACACCTTC. It specifies CASSLPSQYRNGYTF.

The genes are TRBV19 and TRBJ2-1; TRBD2 aligns across 13 bases. Looked up from germline, CDR1 is LNHDA and CDR2 is SQIVND (reference sequence). CDR3 length equals 15 residues. The trim removed 1 base at V and 7 bases at J, leaving 1 base unmatched. CDR3 sequence (DNA): TGTGCCAGTAGTATAGCACTAGCGGGAGGGAATGAGCAGTTCTTC. As protein: CASSIALAGGNEQFF. Based on the CDR3 plus reference TRBV19 and TRBJ2-1, the full variable domain is DGGITQSPKYLFRKEGQNVTLSCEQNLNHDAMYWYRQDPGQGLRLIYYSQIVNDFQKGDIAEGYSVSREKKESFPLTVTSAQKNPTAFYLCASSIALAGGNEQFFGPGTRLTVL.

This sequence joins TRBV19 and TRBJ2-7; no firm D call. The CDR3 loop spans 15 amino acids. The germline V gene encodes CDR1 LNHDA and CDR2 SQIVND (reference sequence). V dropped 6 bases and J dropped 6 bases, with 21 bases sitting between them. This chain's CDR3 is CASRRSGFVYGEQYF. DNA of the CDR3: TGTGCCAGTAGGAGGAGTGGATTCGTCTATGGCGAGCAGTACTTC.

This clone was seen more than once but under ten times. The chain couples TRBV7-9 to TRBJ1-5; D perhaps matches TRBD1 (6 bases). The CDR3 runs to 13 residues. CDR1 is SEHNR and CDR2 is FQNEAQ in the germline V gene (reference sequence). Deletions cut 5 bases from V and 6 bases from J, with 11 bases between. CDR3: CASSPEGGQPQHF. The DNA of the CDR3 is TGTGCCAGCAGCCCCGAGGGGGGTCAGCCCCAGCATTTT.